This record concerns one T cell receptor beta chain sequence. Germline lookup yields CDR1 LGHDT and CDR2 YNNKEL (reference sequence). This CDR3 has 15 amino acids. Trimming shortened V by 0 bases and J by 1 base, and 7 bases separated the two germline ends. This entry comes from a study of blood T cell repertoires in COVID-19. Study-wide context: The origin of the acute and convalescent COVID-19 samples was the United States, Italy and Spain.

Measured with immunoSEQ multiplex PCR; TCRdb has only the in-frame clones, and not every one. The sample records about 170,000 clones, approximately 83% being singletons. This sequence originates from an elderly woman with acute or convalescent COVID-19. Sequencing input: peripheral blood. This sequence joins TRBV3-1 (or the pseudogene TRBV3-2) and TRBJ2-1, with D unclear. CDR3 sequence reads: CASSQDGQSYNEQFF. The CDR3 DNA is TGTGCCAGCAGCCAAGATGGCCAATCCTACAATGAGCAGTTCTTC.